The 32 T cell receptor beta chains reported below all come from one sample, sequenced in a study of regulatory T cells in long-lasting Graves disease. For TCR beta, libraries came from iRepertoire HTBI primers and Arm-PCR of CDR3 regions. TCRdb fed the multiplex PCR reads into MiXCR, producing one record per CDR3 protein. The sample carries under 350,000 distinct CDR3 sequences, around 20% recorded once. The time point is: persistent/refractory GD, antithyroid drugs over 5 years with positive TRAb. PBMC-extracted RNA yielded the TCR library. Specimen: peripheral blood mononuclear cells (PBMCs), collected when the disease was refractory, from a patient treated with antithyroid drugs. The receptors shown here come from a female donor with Graves disease.

This clonotype was seen a handful of times. The CDR3 nucleotides read TGTGCCAGCAGCGCGAGGGGTCTCCAAGAGACCCAGTACTTC. Translating gives CASSARGLQETQYF. The rearrangement links TRBV9 to TRBJ2-5; tentatively, D is TRBD1 or TRBD2 (5 bases each). The germline V gene has CDR1 SGDLS and CDR2 YYNGEE. Trimming took off 3 bases at V and 1 base at J, with 10 bases between the two ends. The CDR3 is 14 amino acids.

In its sample, this clonotype was seen a few times. The rearrangement links TRBV5-5 to TRBJ1-3, with a tentative D call TRBD1 (6 bases). Germline values: CDR1 SGHKS, CDR2 YYEKEE (reference sequence). The CDR3 is made up of 15 amino acids. Trimming stripped 5 bases from V and 2 bases from J, with 14 bases between. CDR3 DNA: TGTGCCAGCAGTCACGAACAGGGAGCTGGAAACACCATATATTTT. Translation: CASSHEQGAGNTIYF.

The rearrangement joins TRBV6-5 to TRBJ2-6; D tentatively reads TRBD1 or TRBD2 (5 bases each). The CDR3 is 16 amino acids. CDR1 and CDR2 from the germline V gene are MNHEY and SVGAGI. Trimming took off 2 bases at V and 2 bases at J, with 10 bases between the two ends. The CDR3 region has the DNA TGTGCCAGCAGTTACACCAGGGACCCTGGGGCCAACGTCCTGACTTTC. This encodes CASSYTRDPGANVLTF.

The sample holds many counts of this clonotype. The chain recombines TRBV6-2 or TRBV6-3 with TRBJ2-7, with D perhaps matching TRBD2 (5 bases). There are 14 residues in the CDR3. Trimming removed 7 bases at V and 2 bases at J, with 15 bases between. The V gene's germline CDR1 is MNHEY and CDR2 SVGEGT. CDR3 loop: CASKTNTGTYEQYF. Written as DNA, the CDR3 is TGTGCCAGCAAAACGAACACGGGAACCTACGAGCAGTACTTC.

Details on this clonotype: A clone one base away is much larger, so this may be a read error. The chain has TRBV6-5 and TRBJ2-5; possible D gene TRBD1, 7 bases. There are 17 residues in the CDR3. Germline CDR1 MNHEY, CDR2 SVGAGI. CDR3 region: CASSYGLFRGAEEIQYF. The CDR3 region has the DNA TGTGCCAGCAGTTATGGACTTTTCAGGGGGGCGGAAGAGATCCAGTACTTC.

In this sample, this clonotype turned up a few times. The chain is built from TRBV2 and TRBJ2-3; D is unclear. CDR1 SNHLY and CDR2 FYNNEI come from the germline V gene. Trimming cost V 8 bases and J 1 base, with 10 bases left between them. The CDR3 length is 13 residues. CDR3 sequence (DNA): TGTGCCAGCGCCCCGGGCCGCACAGATACGCAGTATTTT. As protein: CASAPGRTDTQYF.

This clonotype is medium-sized (0.01 to 0.1%) in the sample. The chain uses TRBV2 and TRBJ1-1; D is ambiguous. The CDR3 has 13 amino acids. Looked up from germline, CDR1 is SNHLY and CDR2 is FYNNEI. Trimming stripped 8 bases from V and 1 base from J, with 11 bases between. The CDR3 bases are TGTGCCAGCCAGACAAGCAAGAACACTGAAGCTTTCTTT. This codes for CASQTSKNTEAFF.

For this clonotype: A much larger clone lies one base from this, so it may be a read error. This chain uses TRBV12-3 or TRBV12-4 with TRBJ2-7; tentatively, D is TRBD2 (6 bases). The CDR3 contains 15 residues. Between the trimmed V and J ends, which lost 4 bases and 6 bases, there was a span of 19 bases. The CDR3 region is CASSSTGTGAPEQYF. The CDR3, as DNA: TGTGCCAGCAGTTCAACCGGGACTGGAGCTCCCGAGCAGTACTTC.

The chain is built from TRBV19 and TRBJ2-1; TRBD2 matches 9 bases. CDR3 length: 16 residues. The V segment lost 1 base and the J segment 6 bases; nucleotides outside the gene matches: 7. Germline-derived CDR1 and CDR2 are LNHDA and SQIVND (reference sequence). Here the CDR3 DNA reads TGTGCCAGTAGTATAGGTGCCAGCGGGAGGATCAATGAGCAGTTCTTC. Translation gives CASSIGASGRINEQFF. The entire variable domain, with the rest obtained from reference TRBV19 and TRBJ2-1, is as follows: DGGITQSPKYLFRKEGQNVTLSCEQNLNHDAMYWYRQDPGQGLRLIYYSQIVNDFQKGDIAEGYSVSREKKESFPLTVTSAQKNPTAFYLCASSIGASGRINEQFFGPGTRLTVL.

This clonotype was picked up many times. The chain uses TRBV20-1 and TRBJ2-7; 13 nucleotides match TRBD2. V shed 5 bases and J 6 bases; nucleotides not matched to a gene: 4. The CDR3 extends over 13 amino acids. CDR1 is DFQATT and CDR2 is SNEGSKA in the germline V gene (reference sequence). As DNA, the CDR3 is TGCAGTGCTCGGACTAGCGGGAGCTCCGAGCAGTACTTC. This translates into CSARTSGSSEQYF.

The chain uses TRBV4-2 and TRBJ1-2, with TRBD1 matching 10 bases. V shed 1 base, J shed 5 bases, and the junction held 4 bases outside the gene matches. In germline, CDR1 is LGHNA, CDR2 YNFKEQ. The length of the CDR3 is 15 residues. The CDR3 region has the DNA TGTGCCAGCAGCCAAGGGGCGGGACAGGGGTATGGCTACACCTTC. Its translation: CASSQGAGQGYGYTF.

The rearrangement uses TRBV6-5 and TRBJ1-2; no clear D. This CDR3 has 13 amino acids. V lost 2 bases and J lost 3, with 7 bases in between. Germline V gives CDR1 MNHEY, CDR2 SVGAGI. The CDR3 DNA reads TGTGCCAGCAGTTACACATCCGACTATGGCTACACCTTC. It codes for CASSYTSDYGYTF.

This clonotype was recorded many times. V and J are TRBV11-2 and TRBJ2-7; no reliable D call. The germline gives CDR1 SGHAT, CDR2 FQNNGV. This CDR3 comprises 10 residues. V lost 8 bases and J 5 bases, leaving 7 bases between the germline ends. CDR3 DNA: TGTGCCAGCGGCATACACGAGCAGTACTTC. Encoded protein: CASGIHEQYF. Full variable domain (missing parts from reference TRBV11-2 and TRBJ2-7): EAGVAQSPRYKIIEKRQSVAFWCNPISGHATLYWYQQILGQGPKLLIQFQNNGVVDDSQLPKDRFSAERLKGVDSTLKIQPAKLEDSAVYLCASGIHEQYFGPGTRLTVT.

At least ten counts were recorded for this clonotype. The rearrangement uses TRBV28 and TRBJ2-6; 9 positions agree with TRBD1. Germline V gene data show CDR1 as MDHEN and CDR2 as SYDVKM. J was trimmed by 0 bases and V by 6 bases; bases with no gene match: 6. This CDR3 has 17 amino acids. CDR3 residues: CASRLGTGLSGANVLTF. CDR3 DNA sequence: TGTGCCAGCAGATTGGGGACAGGGCTCTCTGGGGCCAACGTCCTGACTTTC.

This clonotype was counted at least ten times. V is TRBV2 and J is TRBJ1-2, with D perhaps TRBD1 (5 bases). With 6 bases removed from V and 3 bases from J, the gap between germline ends came to 14 bases. The CDR3 contains 14 residues. The germline CDR1 and CDR2 sequences are SNHLY and FYNNEI. CDR3 sequence (DNA): TGTGCCAGCAGGGAGACAGAGGGGTACTATGGCTACACCTTC. It specifies CASRETEGYYGYTF.

Points on this clonotype: At one end the junction does not follow the germline gene, possibly because of a read error. The V call is TRBV5-4, the J call TRBJ1-4; 12 positions match TRBD1. Germline lookup yields CDR1 SGHNT and CDR2 YYREEE (reference sequence). The CDR3 totals 13 residues. The CDR3 reads CASSSPGQGALLF. The CDR3 nucleotides are TGTGCCAGCAGCTCACCGGGACAGGGGGCGCTCCTTTTT.

This clonotype was detected ten times or more. The rearrangement uses TRBV28 and TRBJ1-4; D remains unclear. Trimming took 6 bases from V and 5 from J, leaving 4 bases between them. CDR3 length: 11 amino acids. Germline V lookup: CDR1 MDHEN, CDR2 SYDVKM. CDR3 in DNA: TGTGCCAGCAGGCAGAATGAAAAACTGTTTTTT. Translating gives CASRQNEKLFF.

This clonotype was observed at least ten times. The gene calls are TRBV28 and TRBJ2-7; 7 nucleotides align to TRBD2. The CDR3 spans 15 residues. Germline V CDR1 and CDR2: MDHEN, SYDVKM. V was clipped by 5 bases and J by 2 bases; unmatched bases: 9. Here the CDR3 DNA reads TGTGCCAGCAGTGTCTCTAGCGGATTTACCTACGAGCAGTACTTC. It is translated as CASSVSSGFTYEQYF.

The rearrangement joins TRBV4-2 to TRBJ1-1; D gene ambiguous. Germline lookup yields CDR1 LGHNA and CDR2 YNFKEQ. The CDR3 is 14 residues long. Trimming removed 4 bases at V and 4 bases at J, with 13 bases between. Written as DNA, the CDR3 is TGTGCCAGCAGCCGTGGGATCGGTTCCACTGAAGCTTTCTTT. The encoded protein is CASSRGIGSTEAFF.

The genes are TRBV28 and TRBJ2-1, with 7 bases matching TRBD1. CDR1 and CDR2 (germline): MDHEN, SYDVKM. V lost 1 base and J lost 3; bases outside the gene matches: 3. The CDR3 contains 15 residues. The CDR3 DNA is TGTGCCAGCAGTTTATACAGGGGCAGCTACAATGAGCAGTTCTTC. Residues: CASSLYRGSYNEQFF.

This clonotype occurred many times. This chain connects TRBV29-1 to TRBJ2-5; D is perhaps TRBD2 (6 bases). Trimming pared 7 bases from V and 1 base from J, leaving 13 bases between. There are 13 residues in the CDR3. Germline V lookup: CDR1 SQVTM, CDR2 ANQGSEA. This chain's CDR3 is CSALAVFQETQYF. CDR3 DNA: TGCAGCGCCTTAGCGGTATTCCAAGAGACCCAGTACTTC.

The rearrangement joins TRBV7-2 to TRBJ2-1; D is perhaps TRBD1 (5 bases). V was cut by 7 bases and J by 13 bases, with 14 bases left in between. Germline V lookup: CDR1 SGHTA, CDR2 FQGNSA. The length of the CDR3 is 11 residues. The CDR3 protein is CASMGLESQFF. CDR3 in DNA: TGTGCCAGCATGGGGCTAGAATCCCAGTTCTTC.

This chain connects TRBV19 to TRBJ2-3, with 9 bases that match TRBD2. This CDR3 is 17 amino acids long. V shed 3 bases and J 3 bases; nucleotides not matched to a gene: 10. Germline V gene data show CDR1 as LNHDA and CDR2 as SQIVND (reference sequence). The CDR3 DNA reads as TGTGCCAGTAGTATTGGCCTAGCGGGAATTTGGACAGATACGCAGTATTTT. Protein product: CASSIGLAGIWTDTQYF.

CDR3 sequence (DNA): TGTGCCAGCAGTTTTTTCGGGAACTCCTACGAGCAGTACTTC. It yields the protein CASSFFGNSYEQYF. The V call is TRBV12-3 or TRBV12-4, the J call TRBJ2-7, with D maybe TRBD2 (5 bases). CDR3 size: 14 residues. The germline V and J ends were trimmed by 3 bases and 0 bases, with 9 bases remaining between them.

This clonotype was recorded at least ten times. V gene TRBV28 combines with J gene TRBJ2-5, with D perhaps assigned TRBD1 or TRBD2 (5 bases each). Germline CDR1 MDHEN, CDR2 SYDVKM. The V gene lost 4 bases and the J gene lost 4 bases, with 13 bases spanning the gap. This CDR3 is built from 14 residues. CDR3 nucleotides: TGTGCCAGCAGTTCGGGGACGCTGATAGAGACCCAGTACTTC. Its protein product is CASSSGTLIETQYF.

This clonotype was seen only a few times. The chain employs TRBV7-8 and TRBJ1-4, with 7 bases identical to TRBD1. Losses at the gene ends were 6 bases for V and 3 bases for J; bases not matched to a gene: 7. Germline loops: CDR1 SGHVS, CDR2 FQNEAQ. The CDR3 has 15 residues. CDR3 in DNA: TGTGCCAGCAGACAACCGGGACAGCCTAATGAAAAACTGTTTTTT. Protein product: CASRQPGQPNEKLFF.

This clonotype has at least ten counts. This chain uses TRBV6-2 or TRBV6-3 with TRBJ1-2; D call uncertain. Germline CDR1 reads MNHEY; CDR2 reads SVGEGT. Trimming stripped 8 bases from V and 1 base from J, with 11 bases between. The CDR3 covers 13 residues. The CDR3 here is CASLPWDNYGYTF. DNA of the CDR3: TGTGCCAGCCTTCCTTGGGATAACTATGGCTACACCTTC.

With regard to this clonotype: It differs at one base from a far larger clone, so likely a read error. This chain uses TRBV25-1 with TRBJ1-2; D is unresolved. The CDR3 is made up of 12 amino acids. Germline V lookup: CDR1 MGHDK, CDR2 SYGVNS. The V end lost 4 bases, the J end lost 1 base, and 4 bases lay between the germline ends. CDR3 bases: TGTGCCAGCAGTGGTTTTAACTATGGCTACACCTTC. It yields the protein CASSGFNYGYTF.

This clonotype was counted at least ten times. This chain joins TRBV19 and TRBJ1-1; TRBD1 might be the D (5 bases). This CDR3 is built from 16 residues. V dropped 5 bases and J dropped 0 bases, with 16 bases sitting between them. Germline V lookup: CDR1 LNHDA, CDR2 SQIVND (reference sequence). CDR3 in DNA: TGTGCCAGTAGTCTTACGGGGGACCTAGTGAACACTGAAGCTTTCTTT. Amino acid sequence: CASSLTGDLVNTEAFF.

About this clonotype itself: The CDR3 carries no conserved terminal phenylalanine or tryptophan, so it likely arises from a read error. The chain is built from TRBV15 and TRBJ1-6; 8 bases match TRBD1. Germline V CDR1 and CDR2: LNHNV, YYDKDF (reference sequence). The V segment lost 5 bases and the J segment 7 bases; nucleotides outside the gene matches: 13. This CDR3 is 17 amino acids long. The CDR3 reads CATSYDPGQEVNSPLHL. The CDR3 DNA is TGTGCCACCAGCTATGACCCGGGACAGGAAGTAAATTCACCCCTCCACCTT.

This clonotype was counted ten times or more. The chain couples TRBV28 to TRBJ2-7; 12 bases line up with TRBD2. Germline CDR1 reads MDHEN; CDR2 reads SYDVKM. This CDR3 has 14 residues. Germline trimming cut 6 bases from V and 2 bases from J; bases unmatched to any gene: 2. CDR3 DNA sequence: TGTGCCAGCAGCTCTAGCGGGAGGGCCTACGAGCAGTACTTC. Its translation: CASSSSGRAYEQYF.

This clonotype was picked up a small number of times. This chain links TRBV20-1 with TRBJ1-5; possibly TRBD1 for D (6 bases). The CDR3 is 18 amino acids. V lost 0 bases, J lost 1 base, and 19 bases lay in between. Per the germline V gene, CDR1 is DFQATT and CDR2 is SNEGSKA (reference sequence). The CDR3 nucleotides are TGCAGTGCTAGAGATTGGGTCTTTGGGGGCTCGAGCAATCAGCCCCAGCATTTT. The encoded protein is CSARDWVFGGSSNQPQHF.